The clone carrying this T cell receptor beta chain was seen many times. Antigen unknown. Germline loops: CDR1 MDHEN, CDR2 SYDVKM. CDR3 length equals 16 residues. The V gene lost 4 bases and the J gene lost 3 bases, with 16 bases spanning the gap. Individual cDNA molecules received unique molecular identifiers during library preparation. One entry per CDR3 protein, called by TCRdb with MiXCR from the 5' RACE reads. Of around 40,000 distinct CDR3 sequences listed, around 6.5% are singletons. This sample stems from a study of early T cells in non-severe SARS-CoV-2 infection. Looking at the study overall: Alpha and beta chains were unpaired, from unsorted whole-blood bulk RNA. Points from the study as a whole: VDJdb matching, biased toward anti-spike CD8 responses, missed private and CD4 specificities.

The J gene is TRBJ2-4, the V gene TRBV28; tentative D call: TRBD2 (6 bases). This clonotype was sampled from an adult who was a healthcare worker with PCR-confirmed SARS-CoV-2 infection or an uninfected control (not recorded which). What was sequenced was whole blood. CDR3 sequence reads: CASSSLKGGRKNIQYF. CDR3 DNA sequence: TGTGCCAGCAGTTCTCTCAAGGGAGGCCGCAAAAACATTCAGTACTTC.